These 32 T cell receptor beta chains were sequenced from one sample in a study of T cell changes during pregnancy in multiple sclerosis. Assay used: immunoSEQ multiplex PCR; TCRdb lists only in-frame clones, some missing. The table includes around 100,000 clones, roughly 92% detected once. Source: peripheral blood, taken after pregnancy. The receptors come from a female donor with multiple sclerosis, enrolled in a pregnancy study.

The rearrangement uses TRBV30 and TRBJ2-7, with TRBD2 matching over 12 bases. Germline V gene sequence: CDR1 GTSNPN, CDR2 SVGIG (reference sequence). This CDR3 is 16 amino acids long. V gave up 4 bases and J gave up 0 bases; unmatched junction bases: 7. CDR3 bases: TGTGCCTGGATGGGACTAGCGGGTTCCAGCTCCTACGAGCAGTACTTC. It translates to CAWMGLAGSSSYEQYF. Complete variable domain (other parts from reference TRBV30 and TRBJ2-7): SQTIHQWPATLVQPVGSPLSLECTVEGTSNPNLYWYRQAAGRGLQLLFYSVGIGQISSEVPQNLSASRPQDRQFILSSKKLLLSDSGFYLCAWMGLAGSSSYEQYFGPGTRLTVT.

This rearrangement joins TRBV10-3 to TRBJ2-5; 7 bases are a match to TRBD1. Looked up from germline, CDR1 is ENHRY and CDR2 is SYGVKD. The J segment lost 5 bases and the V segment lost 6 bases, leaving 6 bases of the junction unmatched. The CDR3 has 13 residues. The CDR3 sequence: CAIRGQSRETQYF. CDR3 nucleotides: TGTGCCATCAGGGGACAGTCTAGGGAGACCCAGTACTTC.

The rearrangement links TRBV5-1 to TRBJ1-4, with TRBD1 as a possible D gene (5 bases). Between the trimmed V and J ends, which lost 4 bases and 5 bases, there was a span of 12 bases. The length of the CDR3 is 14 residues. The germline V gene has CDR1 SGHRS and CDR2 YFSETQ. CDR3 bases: TGCGCCAGCAGCCCCTCGGGACTGAATGAAAAACTGTTTTTT. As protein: CASSPSGLNEKLFF.

The CDR3 reads CASRDDRGAGNTIYF. CDR3 coding DNA: TGTGCCAGCAGGGATGACAGGGGGGCTGGAAACACCATATATTTT. The chain uses TRBV6-1 and TRBJ1-3; 9 bases map to TRBD1. Losses at the gene ends were 6 bases for V and 2 bases for J; bases not matched to a gene: 5. Germline values: CDR1 MNHNS, CDR2 SASEGT. The length of the CDR3 is 15 residues.

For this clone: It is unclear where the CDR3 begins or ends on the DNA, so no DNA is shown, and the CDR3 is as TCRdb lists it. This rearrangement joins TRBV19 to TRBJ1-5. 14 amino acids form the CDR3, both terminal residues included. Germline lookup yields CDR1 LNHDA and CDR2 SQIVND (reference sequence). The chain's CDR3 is CASTSEAIRQPQHF.

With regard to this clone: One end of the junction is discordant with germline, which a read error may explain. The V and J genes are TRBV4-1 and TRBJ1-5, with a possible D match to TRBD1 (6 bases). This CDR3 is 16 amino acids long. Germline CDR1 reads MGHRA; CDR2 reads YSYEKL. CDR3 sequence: CASSSSPRGGKQPQHF. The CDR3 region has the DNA TGCGCCAGCAGCTCAAGCCCCCGCGGGGGCAAGCAGCCCCAGCATTTT.

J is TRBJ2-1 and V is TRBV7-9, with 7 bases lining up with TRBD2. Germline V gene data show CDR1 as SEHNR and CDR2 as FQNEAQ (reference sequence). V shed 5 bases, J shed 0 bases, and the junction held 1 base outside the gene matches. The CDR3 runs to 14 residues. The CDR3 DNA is TGTGCCAGCAGCCCGGGGGGCTCCTACAATGAGCAGTTCTTC. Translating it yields CASSPGGSYNEQFF.

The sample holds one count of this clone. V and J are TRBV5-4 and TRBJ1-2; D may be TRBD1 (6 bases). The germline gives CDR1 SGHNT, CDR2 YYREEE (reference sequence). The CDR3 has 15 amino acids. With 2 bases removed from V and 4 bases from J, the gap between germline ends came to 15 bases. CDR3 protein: CASSFQGNLPYGYTF. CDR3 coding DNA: TGTGCCAGCAGCTTCCAGGGGAATCTGCCCTATGGCTACACCTTC.

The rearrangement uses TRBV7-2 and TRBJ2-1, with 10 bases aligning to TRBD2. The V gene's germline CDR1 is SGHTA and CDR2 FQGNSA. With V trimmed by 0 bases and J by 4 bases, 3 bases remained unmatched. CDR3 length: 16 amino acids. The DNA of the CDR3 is TGTGCCAGCAGCTTAGCCCCTAGCGGGGGATACAATGAGCAGTTCTTC. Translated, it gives CASSLAPSGGYNEQFF.

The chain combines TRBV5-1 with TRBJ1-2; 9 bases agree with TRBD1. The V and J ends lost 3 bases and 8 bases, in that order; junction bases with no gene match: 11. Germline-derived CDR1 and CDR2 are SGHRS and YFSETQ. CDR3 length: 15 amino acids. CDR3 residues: CASSSTTGTGRGYTF. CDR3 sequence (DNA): TGCGCCAGCAGCTCGACTACCGGGACAGGGAGAGGCTACACCTTC.

The CDR3 loop reads CASSLDRGTGSYEQYF. DNA of the CDR3: TGTGCCAGCAGCTTAGATAGGGGGACAGGTTCCTACGAGCAGTACTTC. The genes are TRBV11-2 and TRBJ2-7; 8 nucleotides align to TRBD1. In germline, CDR1 is SGHAT, CDR2 FQNNGV. The CDR3 is 16 amino acids. J was trimmed by 1 base and V by 0 bases; bases with no gene match: 5.

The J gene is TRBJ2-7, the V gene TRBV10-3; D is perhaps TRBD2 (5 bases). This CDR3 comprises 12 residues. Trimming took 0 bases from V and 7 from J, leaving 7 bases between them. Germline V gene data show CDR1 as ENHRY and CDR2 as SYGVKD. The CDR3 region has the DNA TGTGCCATCAGTGAGTCGACGGGGGAGCAGTACTTC. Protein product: CAISESTGEQYF.

The DNA of the CDR3 is TGTGCCAGCAGTGCCCGGACTGAAGCTTTCTTT. As protein: CASSARTEAFF. This chain connects TRBV2 to TRBJ1-1; D not resolved. CDR1 and CDR2 (germline): SNHLY, FYNNEI. The CDR3 is 11 residues long. Between the trimmed V and J ends, which lost 4 bases and 5 bases, there was a span of 5 bases.

The CDR3 DNA follows: TGTGCCAGCAGTGAATTCCGGGACAGGTCTTACGAGCAGTACTTC. As protein: CASSEFRDRSYEQYF. V gene TRBV2 combines with J gene TRBJ2-7; 8 bases fit TRBD1. V was pared by 2 bases and J by 4 bases, with 7 bases of the junction left unmatched. This CDR3 contains 15 residues. The germline V gene encodes CDR1 SNHLY and CDR2 FYNNEI. The full variable domain, completed using reference TRBV2 and TRBJ2-7, is EPEVTQTPSHQVTQMGQEVILRCVPISNHLYFYWYRQILGQKVEFLVSFYNNEISEKSEIFDDQFSVERPDGSNFTLKIRSTKLEDSAMYFCASSEFRDRSYEQYFGPGTRLTVT.

The CDR3 loop is CATSAVQGLDGYTF. CDR3 DNA sequence: TGTGCCACCAGCGCAGTACAGGGGTTAGATGGCTACACCTTC. The J gene is TRBJ1-2, the V gene TRBV15, with TRBD1 identical over 7 bases. Germline lookup yields CDR1 LNHNV and CDR2 YYDKDF (reference sequence). The V gene end was trimmed by 5 bases and the J gene end by 6 bases; junction bases not matched to a gene: 9. This CDR3 contains 14 residues.

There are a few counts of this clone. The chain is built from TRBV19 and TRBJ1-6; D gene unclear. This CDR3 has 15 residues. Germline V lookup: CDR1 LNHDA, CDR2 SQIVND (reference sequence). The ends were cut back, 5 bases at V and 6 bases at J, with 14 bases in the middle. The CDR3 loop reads CASSGSGRSNSPLHF. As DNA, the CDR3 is TGTGCCAGTAGTGGGAGTGGACGGAGTAATTCACCCCTCCACTTT.

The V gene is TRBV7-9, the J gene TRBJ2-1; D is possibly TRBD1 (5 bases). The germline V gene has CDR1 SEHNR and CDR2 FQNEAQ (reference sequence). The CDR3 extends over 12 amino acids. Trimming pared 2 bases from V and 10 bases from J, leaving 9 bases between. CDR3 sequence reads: CASSLQGREQFF. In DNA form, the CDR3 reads TGTGCCAGCAGCTTACAGGGCCGGGAGCAGTTCTTC.

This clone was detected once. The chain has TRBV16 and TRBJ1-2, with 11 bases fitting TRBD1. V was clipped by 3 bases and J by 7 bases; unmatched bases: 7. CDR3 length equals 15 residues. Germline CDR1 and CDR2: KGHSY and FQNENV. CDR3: CASSQGQGESGGYTF. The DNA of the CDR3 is TGTGCCAGCAGCCAGGGACAGGGGGAATCTGGTGGCTACACCTTC.

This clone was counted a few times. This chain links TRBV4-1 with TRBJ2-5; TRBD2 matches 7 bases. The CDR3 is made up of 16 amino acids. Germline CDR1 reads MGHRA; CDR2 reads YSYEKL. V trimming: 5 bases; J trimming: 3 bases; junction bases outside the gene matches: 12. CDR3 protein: CASSKRLSGEKETQYF. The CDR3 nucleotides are TGCGCCAGCAGCAAACGACTCAGCGGGGAAAAAGAGACCCAGTACTTC.

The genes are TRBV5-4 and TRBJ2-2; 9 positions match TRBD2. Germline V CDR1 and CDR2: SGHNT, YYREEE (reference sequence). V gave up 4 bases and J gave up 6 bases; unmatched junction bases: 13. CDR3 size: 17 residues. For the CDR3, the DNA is TGTGCCAGCAGCGCGAGGGGCGGGAGGGCCACTGCCGGGGAGCTGTTTTTT. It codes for CASSARGGRATAGELFF. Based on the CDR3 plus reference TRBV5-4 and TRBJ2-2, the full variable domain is ETGVTQSPTHLIKTRGQQVTLRCSSQSGHNTVSWYQQALGQGPQFIFQYYREEENGRGNFPPRFSGLQFPNYSSELNVNALELDDSALYLCASSARGGRATAGELFFGEGSRLTVL.

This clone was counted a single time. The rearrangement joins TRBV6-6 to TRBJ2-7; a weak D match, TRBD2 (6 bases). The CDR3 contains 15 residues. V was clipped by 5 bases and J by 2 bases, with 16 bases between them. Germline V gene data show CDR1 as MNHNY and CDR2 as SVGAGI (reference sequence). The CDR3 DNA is TGTGCCAGCAGTCCGGGGACTGATGGCGCCTACGAGCAGTACTTC. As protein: CASSPGTDGAYEQYF.

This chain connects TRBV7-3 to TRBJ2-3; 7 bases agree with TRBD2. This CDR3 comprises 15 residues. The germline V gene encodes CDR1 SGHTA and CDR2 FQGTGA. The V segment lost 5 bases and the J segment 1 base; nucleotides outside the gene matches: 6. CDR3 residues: CASSRNRGGTDTQYF. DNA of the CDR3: TGTGCCAGCAGCAGAAATCGGGGGGGCACAGATACGCAGTATTTT. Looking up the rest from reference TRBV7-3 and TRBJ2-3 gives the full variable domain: GAGVSQTPSNKVTEKGKYVELRCDPISGHTALYWYRQSLGQGPEFLIYFQGTGAADDSGLPNDRFFAVRPEGSVSTLKIQRTERGDSAVYLCASSRNRGGTDTQYFGPGTRLTVL.

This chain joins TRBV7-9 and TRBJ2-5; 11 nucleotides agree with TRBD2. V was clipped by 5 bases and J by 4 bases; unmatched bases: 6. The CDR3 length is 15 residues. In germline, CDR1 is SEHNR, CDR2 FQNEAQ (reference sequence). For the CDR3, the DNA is TGTGCCAGCAGCCTTAGCGGGAGGGCCCCAGAGACCCAGTACTTC. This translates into CASSLSGRAPETQYF. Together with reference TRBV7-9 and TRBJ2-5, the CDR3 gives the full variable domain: DTGVSQNPRHKITKRGQNVTFRCDPISEHNRLYWYRQTLGQGPEFLTYFQNEAQLEKSRLLSDRFSAERPKGSFSTLEIQRTEQGDSAMYLCASSLSGRAPETQYFGPGTRLLVL.

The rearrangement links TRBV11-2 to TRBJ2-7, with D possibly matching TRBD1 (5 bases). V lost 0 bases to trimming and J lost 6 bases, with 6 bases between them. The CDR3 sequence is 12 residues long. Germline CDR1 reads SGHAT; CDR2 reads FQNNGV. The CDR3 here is CASSLDQGEQYF. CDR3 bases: TGTGCCAGCAGCTTAGATCAGGGCGAGCAGTACTTC.

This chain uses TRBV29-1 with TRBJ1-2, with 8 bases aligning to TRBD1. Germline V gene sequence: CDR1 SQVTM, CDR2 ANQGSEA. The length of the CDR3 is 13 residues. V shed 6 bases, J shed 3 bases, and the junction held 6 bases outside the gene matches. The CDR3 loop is CSVVRGQDYGYTF. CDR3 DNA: TGCAGCGTCGTCAGGGGACAGGACTATGGCTACACCTTC.

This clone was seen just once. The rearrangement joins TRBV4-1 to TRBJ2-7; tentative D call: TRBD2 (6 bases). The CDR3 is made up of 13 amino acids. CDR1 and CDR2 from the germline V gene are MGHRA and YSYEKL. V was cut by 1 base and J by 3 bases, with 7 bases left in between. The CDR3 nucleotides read TGCGCCAGCAGCCAAGGCGGGAACTACGAGCAGTACTTC. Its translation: CASSQGGNYEQYF.

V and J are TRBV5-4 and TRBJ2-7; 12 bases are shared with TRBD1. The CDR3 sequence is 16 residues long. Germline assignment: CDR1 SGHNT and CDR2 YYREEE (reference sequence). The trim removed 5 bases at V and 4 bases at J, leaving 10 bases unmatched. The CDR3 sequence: CASSRPGTGGLYEQYF. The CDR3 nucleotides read TGTGCCAGCAGTCGGCCCGGGACAGGGGGCTTATACGAGCAGTACTTC.

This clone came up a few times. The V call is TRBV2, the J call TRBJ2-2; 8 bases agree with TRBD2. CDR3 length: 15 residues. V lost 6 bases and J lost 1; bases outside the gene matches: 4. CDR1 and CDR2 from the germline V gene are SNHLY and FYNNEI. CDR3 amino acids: CASRGTRLNTGELFF. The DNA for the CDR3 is TGTGCCAGCAGGGGGACTAGACTGAACACCGGGGAGCTGTTTTTT.

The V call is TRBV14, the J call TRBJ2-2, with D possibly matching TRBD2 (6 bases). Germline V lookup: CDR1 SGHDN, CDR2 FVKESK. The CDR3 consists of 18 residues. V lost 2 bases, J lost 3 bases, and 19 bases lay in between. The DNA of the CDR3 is TGTGCCAGCAGCCAACCGCGGGATTGGACTACCCACACCGGGGAGCTGTTTTTT. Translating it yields CASSQPRDWTTHTGELFF.

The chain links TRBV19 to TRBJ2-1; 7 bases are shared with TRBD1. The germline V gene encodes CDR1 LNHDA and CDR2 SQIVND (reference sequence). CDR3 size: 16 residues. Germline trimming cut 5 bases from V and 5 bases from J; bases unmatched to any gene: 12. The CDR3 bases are TGTGCCAGTAGTCCCCGAACTTCAGGGGGTGACAATGAGCAGTTCTTC. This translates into CASSPRTSGGDNEQFF. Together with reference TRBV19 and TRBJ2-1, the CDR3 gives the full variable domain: DGGITQSPKYLFRKEGQNVTLSCEQNLNHDAMYWYRQDPGQGLRLIYYSQIVNDFQKGDIAEGYSVSREKKESFPLTVTSAQKNPTAFYLCASSPRTSGGDNEQFFGPGTRLTVL.

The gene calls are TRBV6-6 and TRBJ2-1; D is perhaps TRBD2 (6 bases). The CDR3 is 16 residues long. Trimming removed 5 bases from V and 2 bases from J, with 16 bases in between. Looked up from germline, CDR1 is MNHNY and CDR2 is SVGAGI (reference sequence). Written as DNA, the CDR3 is TGTGCCAGCAGTCACCTAGCGAGGACACCCTACAATGAGCAGTTCTTC. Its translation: CASSHLARTPYNEQFF.

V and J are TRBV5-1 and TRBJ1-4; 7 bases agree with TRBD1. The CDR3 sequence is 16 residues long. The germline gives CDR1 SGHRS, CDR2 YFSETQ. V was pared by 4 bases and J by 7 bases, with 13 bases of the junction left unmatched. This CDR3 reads CASSPGQARWGEKLFF. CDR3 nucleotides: TGCGCCAGCAGCCCTGGACAGGCAAGATGGGGTGAAAAACTGTTTTTT. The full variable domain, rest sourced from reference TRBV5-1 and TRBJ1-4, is KAGVTQTPRYLIKTRGQQVTLSCSPISGHRSVSWYQQTPGQGLQFLFEYFSETQRNKGNFPGRFSGRQFSNSRSEMNVSTLELGDSALYLCASSPGQARWGEKLFFGSGTQLSVL.